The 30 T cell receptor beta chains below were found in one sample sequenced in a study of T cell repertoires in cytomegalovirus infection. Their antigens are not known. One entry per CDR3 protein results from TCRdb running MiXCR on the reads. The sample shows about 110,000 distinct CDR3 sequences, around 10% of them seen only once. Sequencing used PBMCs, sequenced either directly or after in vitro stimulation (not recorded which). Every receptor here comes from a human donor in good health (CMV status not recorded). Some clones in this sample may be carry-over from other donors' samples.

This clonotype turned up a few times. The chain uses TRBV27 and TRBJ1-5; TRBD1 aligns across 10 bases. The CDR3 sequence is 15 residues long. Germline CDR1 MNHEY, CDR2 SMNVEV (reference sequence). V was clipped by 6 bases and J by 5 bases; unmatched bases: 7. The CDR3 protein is CASRKGQGGYQPQHF. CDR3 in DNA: TGTGCCAGCAGAAAAGGACAGGGGGGCTATCAGCCCCAGCATTTT.

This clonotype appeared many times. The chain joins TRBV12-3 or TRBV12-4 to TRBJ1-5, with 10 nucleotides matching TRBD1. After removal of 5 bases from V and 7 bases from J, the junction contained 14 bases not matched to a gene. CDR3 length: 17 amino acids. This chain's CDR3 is CASSAGTGAGRGQPQHF. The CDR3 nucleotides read TGTGCCAGCAGTGCCGGGACAGGGGCTGGCAGGGGACAGCCCCAGCATTTT.

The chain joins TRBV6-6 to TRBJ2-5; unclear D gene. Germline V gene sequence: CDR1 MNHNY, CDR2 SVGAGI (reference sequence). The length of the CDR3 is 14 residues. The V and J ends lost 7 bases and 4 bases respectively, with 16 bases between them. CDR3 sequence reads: CASIPTPARETQYF. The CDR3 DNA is TGTGCCAGCATTCCGACCCCGGCGCGAGAGACCCAGTACTTC.

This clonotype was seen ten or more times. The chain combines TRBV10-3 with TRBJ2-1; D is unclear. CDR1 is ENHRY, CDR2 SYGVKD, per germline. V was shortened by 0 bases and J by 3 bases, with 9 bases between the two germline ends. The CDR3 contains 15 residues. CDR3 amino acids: CAISESGASYNEQFF. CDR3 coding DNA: TGTGCCATCAGTGAGTCTGGAGCGAGCTACAATGAGCAGTTCTTC.

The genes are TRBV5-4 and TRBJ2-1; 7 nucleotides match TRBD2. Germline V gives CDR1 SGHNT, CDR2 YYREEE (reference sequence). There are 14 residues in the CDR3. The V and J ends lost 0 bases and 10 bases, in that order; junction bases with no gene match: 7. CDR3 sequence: CASSLDGRSREQFF. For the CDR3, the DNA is TGTGCCAGCAGCTTGGACGGGAGGAGTAGGGAGCAGTTCTTC.

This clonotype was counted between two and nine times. The CDR3 is CASSFSSRSTDTQYF. CDR3 in DNA: TGTGCCAGCAGCTTTAGTTCCCGTAGCACAGATACGCAGTATTTT. The chain carries TRBV7-2 and TRBJ2-3, with unresolved D. Germline lookup yields CDR1 SGHTA and CDR2 FQGNSA. The CDR3 totals 15 residues. Trimming stripped 3 bases from V and 0 bases from J, with 10 bases between.

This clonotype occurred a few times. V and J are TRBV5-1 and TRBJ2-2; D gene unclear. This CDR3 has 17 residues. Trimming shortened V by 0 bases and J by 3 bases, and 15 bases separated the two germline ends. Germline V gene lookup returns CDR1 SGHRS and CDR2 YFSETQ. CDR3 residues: CASSLVRALRDTGELFF. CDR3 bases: TGCGCCAGCAGCTTGGTTCGGGCTCTGCGTGACACCGGGGAGCTGTTTTTT.

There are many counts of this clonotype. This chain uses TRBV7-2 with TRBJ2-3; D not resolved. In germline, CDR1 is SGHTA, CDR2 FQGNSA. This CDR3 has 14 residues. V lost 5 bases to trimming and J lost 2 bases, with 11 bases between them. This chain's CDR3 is CASSRIGDTDTQYF. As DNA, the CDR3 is TGTGCCAGCAGCCGCATTGGGGACACAGATACGCAGTATTTT.

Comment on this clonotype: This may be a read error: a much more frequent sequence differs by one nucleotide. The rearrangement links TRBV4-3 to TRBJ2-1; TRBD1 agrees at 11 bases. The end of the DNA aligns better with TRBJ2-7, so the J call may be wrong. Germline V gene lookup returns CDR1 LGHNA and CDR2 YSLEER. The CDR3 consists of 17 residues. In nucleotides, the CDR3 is TGCGCCAGCAGCCAAGCCCGGGGGACAGGGGGTTACAATGAGCAGTACTTC. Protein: CASSQARGTGGYNEQYF.

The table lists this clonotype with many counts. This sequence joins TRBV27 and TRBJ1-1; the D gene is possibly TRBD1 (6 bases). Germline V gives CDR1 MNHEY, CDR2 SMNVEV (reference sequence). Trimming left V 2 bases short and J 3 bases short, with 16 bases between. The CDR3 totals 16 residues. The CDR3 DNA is TGTGCCAGCAGTTTACAGGGGTTCGGATGGGACACTGAAGCTTTCTTT. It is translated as CASSLQGFGWDTEAFF.

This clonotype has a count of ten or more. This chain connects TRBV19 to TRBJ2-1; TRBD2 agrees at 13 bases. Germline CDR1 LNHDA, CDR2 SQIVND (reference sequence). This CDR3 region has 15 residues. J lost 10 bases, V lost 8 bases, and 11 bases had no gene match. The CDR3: CASLPGLAGRQEQFF. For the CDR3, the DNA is TGTGCCAGTCTCCCGGGACTAGCGGGAAGGCAGGAGCAGTTCTTC. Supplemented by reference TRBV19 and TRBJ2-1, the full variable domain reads DGGITQSPKYLFRKEGQNVTLSCEQNLNHDAMYWYRQDPGQGLRLIYYSQIVNDFQKGDIAEGYSVSREKKESFPLTVTSAQKNPTAFYLCASLPGLAGRQEQFFGPGTRLTVL.

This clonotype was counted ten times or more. CDR3 coding DNA: TGTGCCAGCAGCTCTTCAGGGCGTCGGGGGCGCCGGGGTGGCTACACCTTC. Translating it yields CASSSSGRRGRRGGYTF. J is TRBJ1-2 and V is TRBV7-9, with D perhaps matching TRBD1 (6 bases). CDR1 is SEHNR and CDR2 is FQNEAQ in the germline V gene (reference sequence). The CDR3 is 17 residues long. Trimming removed 4 bases at V and 7 bases at J, with 25 bases between.

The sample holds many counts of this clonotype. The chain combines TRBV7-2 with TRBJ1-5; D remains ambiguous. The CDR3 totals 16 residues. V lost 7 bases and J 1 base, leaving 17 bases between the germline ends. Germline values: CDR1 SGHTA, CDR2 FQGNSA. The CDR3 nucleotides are TGTGCCAGCAATTTGGGAAACCCGCTCAGCAATCAGCCCCAGCATTTT. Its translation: CASNLGNPLSNQPQHF.

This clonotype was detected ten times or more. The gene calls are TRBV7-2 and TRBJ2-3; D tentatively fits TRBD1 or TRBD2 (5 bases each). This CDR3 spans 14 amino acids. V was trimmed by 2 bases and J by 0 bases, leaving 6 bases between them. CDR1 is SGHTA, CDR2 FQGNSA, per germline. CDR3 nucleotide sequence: TGTGCCAGCAGCTTATGGGACAGCACAGATACGCAGTATTTT. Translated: CASSLWDSTDTQYF.

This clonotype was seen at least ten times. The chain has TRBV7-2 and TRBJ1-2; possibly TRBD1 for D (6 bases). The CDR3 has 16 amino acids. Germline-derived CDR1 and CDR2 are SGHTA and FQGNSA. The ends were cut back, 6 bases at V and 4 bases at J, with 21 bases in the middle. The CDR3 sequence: CASRGTSTYGGYGYTF. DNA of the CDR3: TGTGCCAGCAGAGGGACATCTACATACGGGGGCTATGGCTACACCTTC.

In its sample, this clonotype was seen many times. CDR3 sequence: CASSILDSDQPQHF. The CDR3 DNA reads TGTGCCAGTAGTATTCTTGATTCTGATCAGCCCCAGCATTTT. The chain employs TRBV19 and TRBJ1-5; D not certain. V was shortened by 3 bases and J by 5 bases, with 11 bases between the two germline ends. The CDR3 length is 14 residues. Germline loops: CDR1 LNHDA, CDR2 SQIVND (reference sequence).

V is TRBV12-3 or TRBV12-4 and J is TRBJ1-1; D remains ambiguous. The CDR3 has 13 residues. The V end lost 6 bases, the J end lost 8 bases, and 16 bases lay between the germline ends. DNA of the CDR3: TGTGCCAGCAGCCCGCGGGCCGGTCGAGAAGCTTTCTTT. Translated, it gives CASSPRAGREAFF.

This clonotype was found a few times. In nucleotides, the CDR3 is TGTGCCAGCAGGGGGGGCACAGGGGGTTATCAGCCCCAGCATTTT. Encoded protein: CASRGGTGGYQPQHF. This sequence joins TRBV12-3 or TRBV12-4 and TRBJ1-5; 8 nucleotides align to TRBD1. Losses at the gene ends were 6 bases for V and 5 bases for J; bases not matched to a gene: 9. The CDR3 loop spans 15 amino acids.

For the CDR3, the DNA is TGTGCCAGCAGCTTGTTTTACTCTCCGATTTACGAGCAGTACTTC. This codes for CASSLFYSPIYEQYF. V gene TRBV5-6 combines with J gene TRBJ2-7; D is unresolved. The CDR3 sequence is 15 residues long. Per germline, CDR1 SGHDT and CDR2 YYEEEE. V lost 1 base to trimming and J lost 4 bases, with 15 bases between them.

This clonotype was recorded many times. CDR3: CASSFEVAGWVNEQFF. The CDR3, as DNA: TGTGCCAGCAGTTTCGAAGTAGCGGGATGGGTAAATGAGCAGTTCTTC. The genes are TRBV12-3 or TRBV12-4 and TRBJ2-1; 8 positions match TRBD2. The CDR3 loop spans 16 amino acids. Trimming at V came to 3 bases and at J to 7 bases, leaving 11 bases not matched to a gene.

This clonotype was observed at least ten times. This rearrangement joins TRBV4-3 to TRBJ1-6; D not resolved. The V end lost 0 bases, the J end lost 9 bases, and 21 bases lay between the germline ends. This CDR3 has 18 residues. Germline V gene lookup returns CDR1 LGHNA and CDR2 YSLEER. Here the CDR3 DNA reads TGCGCCAGCAGCCAAGAGGGTTGGGCTACGGATCGGGGTTCACCCCTCCACTTT. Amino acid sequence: CASSQEGWATDRGSPLHF.

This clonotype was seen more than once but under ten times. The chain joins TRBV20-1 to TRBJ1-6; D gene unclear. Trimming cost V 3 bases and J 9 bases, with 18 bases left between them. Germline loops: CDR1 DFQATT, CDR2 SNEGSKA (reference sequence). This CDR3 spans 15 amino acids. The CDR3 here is CSASRSEGVGSPLHF. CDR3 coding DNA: TGCAGTGCTAGTAGGTCCGAGGGAGTTGGTTCACCCCTCCACTTT.

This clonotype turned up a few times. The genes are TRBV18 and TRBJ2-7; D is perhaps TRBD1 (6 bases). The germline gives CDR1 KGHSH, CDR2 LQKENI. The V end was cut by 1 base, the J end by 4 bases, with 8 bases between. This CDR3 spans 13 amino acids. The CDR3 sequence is CASSPRTEYEQYF. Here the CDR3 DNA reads TGTGCCAGCTCACCACGGACAGAATACGAGCAGTACTTC.

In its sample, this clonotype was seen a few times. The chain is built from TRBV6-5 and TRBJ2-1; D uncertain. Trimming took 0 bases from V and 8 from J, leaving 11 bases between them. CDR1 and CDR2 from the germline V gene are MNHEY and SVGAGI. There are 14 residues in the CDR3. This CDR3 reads CASSYSVGRDEQFF. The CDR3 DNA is TGTGCCAGCAGTTACTCAGTAGGTCGAGATGAGCAGTTCTTC.

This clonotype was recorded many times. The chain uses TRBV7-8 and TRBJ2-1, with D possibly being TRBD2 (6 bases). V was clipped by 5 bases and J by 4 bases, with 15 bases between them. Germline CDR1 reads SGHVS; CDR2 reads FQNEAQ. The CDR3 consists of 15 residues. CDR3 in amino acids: CASSPSAGPYNEQFF. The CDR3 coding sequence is TGTGCCAGCAGCCCGTCTGCGGGACCGTACAATGAGCAGTTCTTC.

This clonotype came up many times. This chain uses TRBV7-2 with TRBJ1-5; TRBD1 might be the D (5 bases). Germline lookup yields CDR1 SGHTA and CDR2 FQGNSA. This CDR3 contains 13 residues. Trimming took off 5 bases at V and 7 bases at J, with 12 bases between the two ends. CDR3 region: CASSTGPGQPQHF. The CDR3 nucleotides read TGTGCCAGCAGCACGGGGCCGGGCCAGCCCCAGCATTTT.

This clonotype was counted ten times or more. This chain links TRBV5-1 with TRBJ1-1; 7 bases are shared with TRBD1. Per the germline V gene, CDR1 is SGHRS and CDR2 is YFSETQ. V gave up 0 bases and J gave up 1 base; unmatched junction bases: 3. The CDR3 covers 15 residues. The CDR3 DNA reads TGCGCCAGCAGCTTGGATAGACAGGGGAACACTGAAGCTTTCTTT. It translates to CASSLDRQGNTEAFF.

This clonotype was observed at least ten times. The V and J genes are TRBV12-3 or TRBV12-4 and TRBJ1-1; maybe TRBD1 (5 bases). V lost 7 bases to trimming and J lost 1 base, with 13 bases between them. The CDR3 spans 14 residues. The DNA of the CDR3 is TGTGCCAGCACTATAGGACACCCGAACACTGAAGCTTTCTTT. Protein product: CASTIGHPNTEAFF.

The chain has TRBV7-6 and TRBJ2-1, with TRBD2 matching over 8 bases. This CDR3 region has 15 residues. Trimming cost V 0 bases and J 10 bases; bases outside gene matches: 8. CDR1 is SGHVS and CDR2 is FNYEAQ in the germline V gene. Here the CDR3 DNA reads TGTGCCAGCAGCTTAGCCGGGACTAGGGTCGGGGAGCAGTTCTTC. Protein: CASSLAGTRVGEQFF.

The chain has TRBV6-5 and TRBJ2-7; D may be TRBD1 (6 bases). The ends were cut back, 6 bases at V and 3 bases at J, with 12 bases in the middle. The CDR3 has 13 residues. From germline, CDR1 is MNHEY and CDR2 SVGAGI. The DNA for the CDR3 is TGTGCCAGCAGGGGGGCAACAAGCTACGAGCAGTACTTC. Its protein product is CASRGATSYEQYF.